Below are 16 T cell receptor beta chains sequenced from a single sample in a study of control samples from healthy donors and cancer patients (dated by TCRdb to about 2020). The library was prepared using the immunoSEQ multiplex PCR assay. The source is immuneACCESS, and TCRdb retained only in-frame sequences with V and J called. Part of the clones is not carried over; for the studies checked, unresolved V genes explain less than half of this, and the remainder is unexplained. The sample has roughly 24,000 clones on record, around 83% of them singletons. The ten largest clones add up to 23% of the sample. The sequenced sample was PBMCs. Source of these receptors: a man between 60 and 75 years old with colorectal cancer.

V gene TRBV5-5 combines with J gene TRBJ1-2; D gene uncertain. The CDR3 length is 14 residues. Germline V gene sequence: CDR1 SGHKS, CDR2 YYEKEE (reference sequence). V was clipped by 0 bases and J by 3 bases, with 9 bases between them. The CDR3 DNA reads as TGTGCCAGCAGCTTGGTGGACGGGGACTATGGCTACACCTTC. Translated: CASSLVDGDYGYTF. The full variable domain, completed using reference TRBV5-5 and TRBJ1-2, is DAGVTQSPTHLIKTRGQQVTLRCSPISGHKSVSWYQQVLGQGPQFIFQYYEKEERGRGNFPDRFSARQFPNYSSELNVNALLLGDSALYLCASSLVDGDYGYTFGSGTRLTVV.

This CDR3 reads CASSETGEAYNEQFF. The DNA for the CDR3 is TGTGCCAGCAGTGAAACGGGGGAGGCCTACAATGAGCAGTTCTTC. The J gene is TRBJ2-1, the V gene TRBV6-4, with D perhaps matching TRBD2 (6 bases). CDR3 length: 15 residues. The V gene lost 3 bases and the J gene lost 2 bases, with 11 bases spanning the gap. In germline, CDR1 is MRHNA, CDR2 SNTAGT.

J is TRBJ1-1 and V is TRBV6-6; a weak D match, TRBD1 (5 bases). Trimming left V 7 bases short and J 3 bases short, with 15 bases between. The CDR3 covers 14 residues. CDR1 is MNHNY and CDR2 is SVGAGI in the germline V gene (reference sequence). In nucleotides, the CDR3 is TGTGCCAGCATTGATCAGGGTGGGTACACTGAAGCTTTCTTT. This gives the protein CASIDQGGYTEAFF.

The CDR3, as DNA: TGTGCCACGAGAAGCCAGGGGTCCTACGAGCAGTACGTC. Translating gives CATRSQGSYEQYV. The chain uses TRBV24-1 and TRBJ2-7; tentative D call: TRBD1 (6 bases). The germline gives CDR1 KGHDR, CDR2 SFDVKD. Trimming pared 10 bases from V and 1 base from J, leaving 13 bases between. The CDR3 sequence is 13 residues long.

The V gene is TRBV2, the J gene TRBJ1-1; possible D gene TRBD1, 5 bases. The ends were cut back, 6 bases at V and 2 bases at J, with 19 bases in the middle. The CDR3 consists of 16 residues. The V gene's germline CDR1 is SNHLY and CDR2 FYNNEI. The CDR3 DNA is TGTGCCAGCAGACCGAGGCTCACAGGAATCAACACTGAAGCTTTCTTT. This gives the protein CASRPRLTGINTEAFF.

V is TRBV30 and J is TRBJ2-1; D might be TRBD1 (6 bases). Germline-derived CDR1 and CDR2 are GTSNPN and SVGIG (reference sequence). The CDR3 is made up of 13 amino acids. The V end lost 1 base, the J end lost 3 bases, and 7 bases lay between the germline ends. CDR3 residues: CAWSEDSYNEQFF. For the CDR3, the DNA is TGTGCCTGGAGTGAGGACAGCTACAATGAGCAGTTCTTC.

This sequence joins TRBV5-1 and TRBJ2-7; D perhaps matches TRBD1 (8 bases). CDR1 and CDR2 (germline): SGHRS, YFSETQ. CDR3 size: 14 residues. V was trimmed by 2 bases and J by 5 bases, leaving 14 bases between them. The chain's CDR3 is CASSLQGGIDEQYF. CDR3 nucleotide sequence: TGCGCCAGCAGCTTACAGGGGGGGATAGACGAGCAGTACTTC. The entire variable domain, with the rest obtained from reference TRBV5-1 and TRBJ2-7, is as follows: KAGVTQTPRYLIKTRGQQVTLSCSPISGHRSVSWYQQTPGQGLQFLFEYFSETQRNKGNFPGRFSGRQFSNSRSEMNVSTLELGDSALYLCASSLQGGIDEQYFGPGTRLTVT.

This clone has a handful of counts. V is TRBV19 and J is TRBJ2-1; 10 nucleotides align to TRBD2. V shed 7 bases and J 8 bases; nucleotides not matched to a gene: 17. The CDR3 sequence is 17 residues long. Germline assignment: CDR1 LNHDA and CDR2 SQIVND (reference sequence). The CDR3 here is CASTGIRAGGRVDEQFF. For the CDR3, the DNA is TGTGCCAGTACCGGGATCCGAGCGGGGGGGAGAGTAGATGAGCAGTTCTTC.

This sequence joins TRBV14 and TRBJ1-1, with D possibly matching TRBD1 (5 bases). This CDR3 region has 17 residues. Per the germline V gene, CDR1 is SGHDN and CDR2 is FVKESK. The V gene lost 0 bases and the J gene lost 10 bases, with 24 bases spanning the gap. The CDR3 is CASSQDSDTGVYMGAFF. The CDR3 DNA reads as TGTGCCAGCAGCCAAGATTCGGACACGGGGGTTTACATGGGAGCTTTCTTT.

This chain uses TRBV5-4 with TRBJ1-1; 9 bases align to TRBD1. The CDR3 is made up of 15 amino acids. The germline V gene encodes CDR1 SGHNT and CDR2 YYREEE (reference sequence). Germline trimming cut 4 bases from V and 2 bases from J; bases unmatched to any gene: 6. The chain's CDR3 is CASSQTQGANTEAFF. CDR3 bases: TGTGCCAGCAGCCAAACACAGGGGGCAAACACTGAAGCTTTCTTT.

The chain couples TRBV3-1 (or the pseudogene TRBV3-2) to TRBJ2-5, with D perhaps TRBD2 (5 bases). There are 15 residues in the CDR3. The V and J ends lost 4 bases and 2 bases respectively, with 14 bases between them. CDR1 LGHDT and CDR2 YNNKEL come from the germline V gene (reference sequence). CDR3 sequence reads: CASSLSSSFQETQYF. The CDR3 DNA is TGTGCCAGCAGCCTCTCCTCTAGCTTTCAAGAGACCCAGTACTTC.

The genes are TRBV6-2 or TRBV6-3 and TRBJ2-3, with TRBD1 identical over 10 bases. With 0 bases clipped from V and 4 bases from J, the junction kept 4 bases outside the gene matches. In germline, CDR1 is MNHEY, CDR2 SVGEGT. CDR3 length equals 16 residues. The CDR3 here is CASSYSAGTGADTQYF. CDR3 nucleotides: TGTGCCAGCAGTTACTCGGCCGGGACAGGGGCAGATACGCAGTATTTT.

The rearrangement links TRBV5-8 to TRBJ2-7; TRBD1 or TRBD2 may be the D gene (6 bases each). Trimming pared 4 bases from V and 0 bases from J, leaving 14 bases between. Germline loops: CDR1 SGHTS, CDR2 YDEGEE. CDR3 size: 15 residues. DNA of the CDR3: TGTGCCAGCAGCCCCCCGGGGGCCAGCTCCTACGAGCAGTACGTC. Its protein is CASSPPGASSYEQYV.

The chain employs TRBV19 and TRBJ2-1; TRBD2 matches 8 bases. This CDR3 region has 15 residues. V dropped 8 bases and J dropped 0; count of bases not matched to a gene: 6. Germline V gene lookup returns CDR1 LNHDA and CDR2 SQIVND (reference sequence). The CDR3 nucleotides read TGTGCCAGTGTAGCGGGGCTAAACTCCTACAATGAGCAGTTCTTC. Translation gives CASVAGLNSYNEQFF.

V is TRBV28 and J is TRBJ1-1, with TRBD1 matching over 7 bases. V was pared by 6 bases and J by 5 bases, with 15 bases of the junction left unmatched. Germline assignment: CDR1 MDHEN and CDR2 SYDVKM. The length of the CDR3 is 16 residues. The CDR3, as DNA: TGTGCCAGCAGCCGAGGGACAGCCGGGACGGGGACTGAAGCTTTCTTT. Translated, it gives CASSRGTAGTGTEAFF.

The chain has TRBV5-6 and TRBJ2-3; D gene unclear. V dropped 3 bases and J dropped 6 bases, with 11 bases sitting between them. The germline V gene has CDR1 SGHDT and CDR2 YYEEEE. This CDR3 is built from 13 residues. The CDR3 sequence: CASSSSPWDTQYF. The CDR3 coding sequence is TGTGCCAGCAGCTCCTCCCCCTGGGATACGCAGTATTTT.